The 7 T cell receptor beta chains below come from one sample, sequenced in a study of T-cell memory formation after mild COVID-19. TCRdb independently ran MiXCR on the 5' RACE reads; one entry per CDR3 protein. The sample carries nearly 110,000 distinct CDR3 sequences, around 15% recorded once. Sequenced material: PBMCs or a T cell subset sorted from them (not recorded which). Receptor source: an adult woman who had mild COVID-19 (a few samples of this study predate the infection). Cell type and time point are not known.

V and J are TRBV4-2 and TRBJ1-5; D possibly corresponds to TRBD1 (5 bases). Per germline, CDR1 LGHNA and CDR2 YNFKEQ. CDR3 size: 15 residues. The V end lost 0 bases, the J end lost 7 bases, and 13 bases lay between the germline ends. In DNA form, the CDR3 reads TGTGCCAGCAGCCAAGACCTAACAGGCACCCAGCCCCAGCATTTT. Encoded protein: CASSQDLTGTQPQHF.

This clonotype was seen a handful of times. This chain uses TRBV6-5 with TRBJ1-5; D is unclear. V was clipped by 0 bases and J by 3 bases, with 3 bases between them. Germline V gene lookup returns CDR1 MNHEY and CDR2 SVGAGI. The CDR3 is made up of 13 amino acids. DNA of the CDR3: TGTGCCAGCAGTTACTCAGACAATCAGCCCCAGCATTTT. It is translated as CASSYSDNQPQHF.

The rearrangement links TRBV20-1 to TRBJ2-7; TRBD1 might be the D (6 bases). Germline lookup yields CDR1 DFQATT and CDR2 SNEGSKA (reference sequence). V shed 3 bases and J shed 3 bases, with 12 bases lying between them. The CDR3 has 13 residues. The CDR3 sequence: CSARMQGFYEQYF. DNA of the CDR3: TGCAGTGCTAGGATGCAGGGGTTCTACGAGCAGTACTTC.

This clonotype was seen a few times. The CDR3 loop reads CASSSGHGGPEAFF. CDR3 in DNA: TGTGCCAGCAGTTCCGGGCACGGGGGCCCTGAAGCTTTCTTT. The chain is built from TRBV27 and TRBJ1-1; TRBD1 is a possible D gene (6 bases). Trimming pared 4 bases from V and 6 bases from J, leaving 15 bases between. The V gene's germline CDR1 is MNHEY and CDR2 SMNVEV (reference sequence). The CDR3 runs to 14 residues.

This chain connects TRBV6-6 to TRBJ2-1; 8 nucleotides match TRBD1. The length of the CDR3 is 13 residues. V lost 8 bases to trimming and J lost 13 bases; unmatched junction nucleotides: 13. In germline, CDR1 is MNHNY, CDR2 SVGAGI (reference sequence). The CDR3 protein is CASQSGTGGGQFF. CDR3 sequence (DNA): TGTGCCAGCCAATCCGGGACAGGCGGTGGTCAGTTCTTC.

The rearrangement joins TRBV7-9 to TRBJ2-3; D might be TRBD2 (6 bases). V shed 2 bases and J shed 0 bases, with 15 bases lying between them. The CDR3 contains 17 residues. The V gene's germline CDR1 is SEHNR and CDR2 FQNEAQ (reference sequence). CDR3 loop: CASSLIGGAGSTDTQYF. CDR3 sequence (DNA): TGTGCCAGCAGCTTAATCGGTGGGGCGGGAAGCACAGATACGCAGTATTTT.

This chain connects TRBV20-1 to TRBJ1-1; D is perhaps TRBD1 (5 bases). This CDR3 comprises 12 residues. Trimming stripped 0 bases from V and 8 bases from J, with 10 bases between. The germline CDR1 and CDR2 sequences are DFQATT and SNEGSKA (reference sequence). DNA of the CDR3: TGCAGTGCTAGAGAGGCGACAGTCGAAGCTTTCTTT. Translation: CSAREATVEAFF.